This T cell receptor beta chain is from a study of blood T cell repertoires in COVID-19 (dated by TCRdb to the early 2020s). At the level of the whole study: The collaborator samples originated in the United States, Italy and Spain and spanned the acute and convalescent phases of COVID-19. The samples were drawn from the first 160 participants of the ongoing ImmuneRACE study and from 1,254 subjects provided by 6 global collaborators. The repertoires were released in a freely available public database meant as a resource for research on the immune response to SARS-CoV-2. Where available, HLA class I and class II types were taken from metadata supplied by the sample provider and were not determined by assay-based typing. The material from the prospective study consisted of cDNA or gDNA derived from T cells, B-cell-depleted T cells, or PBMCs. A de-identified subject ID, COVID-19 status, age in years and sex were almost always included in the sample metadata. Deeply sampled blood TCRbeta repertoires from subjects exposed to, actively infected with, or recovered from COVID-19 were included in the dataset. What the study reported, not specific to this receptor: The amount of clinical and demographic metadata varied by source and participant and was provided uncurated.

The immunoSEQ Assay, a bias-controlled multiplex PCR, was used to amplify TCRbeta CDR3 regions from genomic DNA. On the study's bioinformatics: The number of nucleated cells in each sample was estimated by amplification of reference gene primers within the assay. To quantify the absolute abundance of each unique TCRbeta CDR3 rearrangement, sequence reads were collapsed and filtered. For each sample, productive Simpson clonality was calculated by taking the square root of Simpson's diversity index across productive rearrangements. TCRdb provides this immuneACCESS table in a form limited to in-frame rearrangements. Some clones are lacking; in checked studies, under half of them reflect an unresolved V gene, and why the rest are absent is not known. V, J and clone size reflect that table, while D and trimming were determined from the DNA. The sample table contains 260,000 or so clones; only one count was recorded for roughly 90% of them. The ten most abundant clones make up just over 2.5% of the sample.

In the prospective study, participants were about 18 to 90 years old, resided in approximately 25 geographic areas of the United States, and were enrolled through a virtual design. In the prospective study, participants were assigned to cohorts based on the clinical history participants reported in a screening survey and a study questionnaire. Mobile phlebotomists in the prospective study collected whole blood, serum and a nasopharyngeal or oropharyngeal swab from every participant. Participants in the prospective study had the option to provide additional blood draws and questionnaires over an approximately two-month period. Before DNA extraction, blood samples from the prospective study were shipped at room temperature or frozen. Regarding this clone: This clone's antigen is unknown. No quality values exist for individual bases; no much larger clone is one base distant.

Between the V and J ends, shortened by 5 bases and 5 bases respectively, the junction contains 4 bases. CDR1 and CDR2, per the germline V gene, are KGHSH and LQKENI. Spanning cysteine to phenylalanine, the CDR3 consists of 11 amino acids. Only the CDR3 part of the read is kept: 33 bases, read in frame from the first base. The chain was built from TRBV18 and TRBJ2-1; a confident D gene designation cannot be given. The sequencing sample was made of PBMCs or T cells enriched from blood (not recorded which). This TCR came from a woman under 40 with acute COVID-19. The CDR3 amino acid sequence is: CASSFNNEQFF. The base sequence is TGTGCCAGCTCATTCAACAATGAGCAGTTCTTC.